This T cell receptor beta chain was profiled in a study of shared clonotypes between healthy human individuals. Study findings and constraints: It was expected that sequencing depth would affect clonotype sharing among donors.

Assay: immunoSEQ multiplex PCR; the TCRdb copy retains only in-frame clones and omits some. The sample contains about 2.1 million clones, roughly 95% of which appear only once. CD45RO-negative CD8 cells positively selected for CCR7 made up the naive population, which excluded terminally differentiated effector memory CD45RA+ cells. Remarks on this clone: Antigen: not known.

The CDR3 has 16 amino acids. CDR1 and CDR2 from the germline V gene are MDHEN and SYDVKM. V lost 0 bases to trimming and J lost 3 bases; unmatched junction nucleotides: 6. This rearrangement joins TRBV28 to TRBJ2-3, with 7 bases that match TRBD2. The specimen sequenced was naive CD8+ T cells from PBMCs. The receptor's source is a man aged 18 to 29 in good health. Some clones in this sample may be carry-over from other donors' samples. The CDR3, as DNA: TGTGCCAGCAGTTTATGGGTGGGAGCGGGGACAGATACGCAGTATTTT. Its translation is CASSLWVGAGTDTQYF.